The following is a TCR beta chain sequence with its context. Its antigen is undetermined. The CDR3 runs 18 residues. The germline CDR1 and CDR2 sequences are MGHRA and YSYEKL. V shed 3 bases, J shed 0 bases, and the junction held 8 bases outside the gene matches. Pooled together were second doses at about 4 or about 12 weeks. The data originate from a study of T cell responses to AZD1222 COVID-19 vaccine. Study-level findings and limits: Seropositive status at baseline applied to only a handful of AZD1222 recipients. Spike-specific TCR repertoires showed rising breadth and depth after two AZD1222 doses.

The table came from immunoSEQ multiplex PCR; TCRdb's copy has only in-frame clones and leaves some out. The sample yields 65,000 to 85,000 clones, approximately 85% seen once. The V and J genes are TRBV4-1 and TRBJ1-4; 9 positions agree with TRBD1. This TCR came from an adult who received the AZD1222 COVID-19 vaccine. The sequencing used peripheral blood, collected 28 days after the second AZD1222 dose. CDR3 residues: CASSQRRQGGATNEKLFF. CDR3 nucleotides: TGCGCCAGCAGCCAGCGTAGACAGGGGGGTGCAACTAATGAAAAACTGTTTTTT.